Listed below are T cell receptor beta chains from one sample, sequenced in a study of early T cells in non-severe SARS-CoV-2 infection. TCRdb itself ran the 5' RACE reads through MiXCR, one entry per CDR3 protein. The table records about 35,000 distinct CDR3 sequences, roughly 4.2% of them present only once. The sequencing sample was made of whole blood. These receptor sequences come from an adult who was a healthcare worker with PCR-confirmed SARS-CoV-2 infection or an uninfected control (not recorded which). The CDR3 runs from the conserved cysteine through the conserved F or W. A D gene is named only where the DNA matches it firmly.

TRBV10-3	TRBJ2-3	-	CAISESSDTQYF
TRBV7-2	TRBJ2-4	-	CASSLTPAGNIQYF
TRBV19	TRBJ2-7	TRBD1	CASSMGAQGRDEQYF
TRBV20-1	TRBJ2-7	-	CSAGAYEQYF
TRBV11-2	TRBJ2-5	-	CASSLGLTPGQGNQETQYF
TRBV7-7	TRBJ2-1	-	CASSLAFQPINEQFF
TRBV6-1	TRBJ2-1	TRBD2	CASSGLADNEQFF
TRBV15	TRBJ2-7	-	CATTKRTKSGEQYF
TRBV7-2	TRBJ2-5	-	CASSPGVYQETQYF
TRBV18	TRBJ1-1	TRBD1	CASSPLRDSNTEAFF
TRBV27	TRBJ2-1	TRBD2	CASRGLAGGSSSYNEQFF
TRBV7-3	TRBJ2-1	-	CASSLQGSSYNEQFF
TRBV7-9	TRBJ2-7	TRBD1	CASSSTKGTGETLWYEQYF
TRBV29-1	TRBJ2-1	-	CSVVVADPTSYNEQFF
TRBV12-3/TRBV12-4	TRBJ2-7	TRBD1	CASRPGTGMKQYF
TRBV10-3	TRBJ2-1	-	CAISNTDSYNEQFF
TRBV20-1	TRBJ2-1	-	CSAPGTSPYNEQFF
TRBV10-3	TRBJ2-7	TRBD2	CAISDAPSGGYEQYF
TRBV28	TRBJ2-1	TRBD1	CASSSLDRALYNEQFF
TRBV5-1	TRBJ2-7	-	CASSYEGRKDYEQYF
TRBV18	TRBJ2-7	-	CASSPTGPSYEQYF
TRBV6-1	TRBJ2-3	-	CASSVSSDTQYF
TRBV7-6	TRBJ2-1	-	CASRPNWESSYNEQFF
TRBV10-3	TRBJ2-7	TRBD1	CAISGDSNYEQYF
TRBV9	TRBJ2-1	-	CASSRTSLYNERFF
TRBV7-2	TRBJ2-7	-	CASSYSQGSEEQYF
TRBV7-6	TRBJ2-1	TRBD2	CASKASPASGFGSHEQFF
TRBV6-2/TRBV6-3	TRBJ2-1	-	CASSRLVGEQFF
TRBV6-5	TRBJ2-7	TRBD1	CASRTGAEQYF
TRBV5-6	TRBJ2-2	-	CASSFWRRMGGTGELFF
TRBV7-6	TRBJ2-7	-	CASSGGGNEQYF
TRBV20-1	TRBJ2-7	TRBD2	CSARKGTSGSYEQYF
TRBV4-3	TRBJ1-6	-	CASSQDLVINSPLHF
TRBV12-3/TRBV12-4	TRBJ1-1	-	CASSLQGNTEAFF
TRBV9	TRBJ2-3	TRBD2	CASSQTSGRADTQYF
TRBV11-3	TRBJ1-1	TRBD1	CASSRTGRTEAFF
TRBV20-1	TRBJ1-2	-	CSARDVRGEVYGYTF
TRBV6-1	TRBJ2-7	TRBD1	CASISRTGSYEQYF
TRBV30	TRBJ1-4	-	CAWSAEKLFF
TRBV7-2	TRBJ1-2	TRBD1	CASSKRTGRDGYTF
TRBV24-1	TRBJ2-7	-	CATSGSGRAGEQYF
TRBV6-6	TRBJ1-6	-	CASSYGGQNSPLHF
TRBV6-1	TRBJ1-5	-	CASSESGQSNQPQHF
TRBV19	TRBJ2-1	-	CASSMKQYGNEQFF
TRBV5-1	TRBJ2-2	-	CASSLNSPGELFF
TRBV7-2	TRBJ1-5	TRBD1	CASSRQGDQPQHF
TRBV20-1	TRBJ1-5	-	CSARADNSNQPQHF
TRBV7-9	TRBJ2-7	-	CASSKRDNYEQYF
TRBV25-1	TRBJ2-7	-	CASSEWGGAYEQYF
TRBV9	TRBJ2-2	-	CASSVVAGGGPPGKNTGELFF
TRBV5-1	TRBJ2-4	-	CASSLGSARENIQYF
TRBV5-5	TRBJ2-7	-	CASSLGTASYEQYF
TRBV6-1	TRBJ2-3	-	CASSDHGPRASTDTQYF
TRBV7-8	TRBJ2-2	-	CASSLLPGSSYTGELFF
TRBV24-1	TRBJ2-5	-	CATSDQGYGETQYF